This T cell receptor (beta chain) was sequenced during a study of OX40 agonist ivuxolimab in advanced cancers. Study-wide results and limits: Patients with a partial response at 0.1-3.0 mg/kg had among the lowest clonal expansion.

Profiling relied on immunoSEQ multiplex PCR, and the TCRdb table lists in-frame clones only, not all of them. The sample has over 40,000 clones; about 90% are singletons. Comment on this clone: Its antigen is not known.

Trimming took off 1 base at V and 1 base at J, with 11 bases between the two ends. This CDR3 has 15 residues. Germline values: CDR1 SGHAT, CDR2 FQNNGV. The rearrangement uses TRBV11-2 and TRBJ2-7; D remains unclear. This TCR was sampled from an adult with an advanced solid tumor such as melanoma, head and neck, liver or kidney cancer. Source: CD4+ or CD8+ T cells sorted from blood, taken in a trial of the OX40 agonist ivuxolimab. The CDR3 protein is CASSLVPDPSYEQYF. CDR3 DNA: TGTGCCAGCAGCTTAGTCCCGGACCCTTCCTACGAGCAGTACTTC. The whole variable domain, remainder taken from reference TRBV11-2 and TRBJ2-7, is EAGVAQSPRYKIIEKRQSVAFWCNPISGHATLYWYQQILGQGPKLLIQFQNNGVVDDSQLPKDRFSAERLKGVDSTLKIQPAKLEDSAVYLCASSLVPDPSYEQYFGPGTRLTVT.